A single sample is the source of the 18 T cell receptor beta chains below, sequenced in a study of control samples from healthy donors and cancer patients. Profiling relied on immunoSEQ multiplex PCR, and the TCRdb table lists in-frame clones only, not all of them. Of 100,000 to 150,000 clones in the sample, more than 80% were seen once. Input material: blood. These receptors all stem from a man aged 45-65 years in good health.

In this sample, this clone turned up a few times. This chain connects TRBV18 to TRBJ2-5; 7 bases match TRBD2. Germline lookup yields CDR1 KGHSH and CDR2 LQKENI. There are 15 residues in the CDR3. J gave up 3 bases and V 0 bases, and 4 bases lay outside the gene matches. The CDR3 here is CASSPPVGGEETQYF. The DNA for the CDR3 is TGTGCCAGCTCACCACCGGTTGGGGGGGAAGAGACCCAGTACTTC.

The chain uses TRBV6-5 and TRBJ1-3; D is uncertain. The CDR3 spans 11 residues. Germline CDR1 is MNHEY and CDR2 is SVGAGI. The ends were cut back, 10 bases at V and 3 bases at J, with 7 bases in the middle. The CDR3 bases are TGTGCCACCCGACATGGAAACACCATATATTTT. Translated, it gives CATRHGNTIYF.

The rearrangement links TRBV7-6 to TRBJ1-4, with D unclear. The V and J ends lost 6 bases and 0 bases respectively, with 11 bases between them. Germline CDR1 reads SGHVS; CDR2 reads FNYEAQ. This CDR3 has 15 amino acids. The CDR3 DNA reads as TGTGCCAGCAGTCCAAACACGGCAACTAATGAAAAACTGTTTTTT. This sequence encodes CASSPNTATNEKLFF.

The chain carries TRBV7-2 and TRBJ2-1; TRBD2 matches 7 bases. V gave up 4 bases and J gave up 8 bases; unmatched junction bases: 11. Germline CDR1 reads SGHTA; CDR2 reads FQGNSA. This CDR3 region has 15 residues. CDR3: CASSWLGGGRDEQFF. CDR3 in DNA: TGTGCCAGCAGCTGGCTGGGGGGGGGAAGGGATGAGCAGTTCTTC.

The CDR3 DNA reads as TGTGCCAGTAGTATAGTGGGGGGCGCGGGAAACTATGGCTACACCTTC. Its protein is CASSIVGGAGNYGYTF. The chain couples TRBV19 to TRBJ1-2; D might be TRBD1 (6 bases). The CDR3 is 16 residues long. Per the germline V gene, CDR1 is LNHDA and CDR2 is SQIVND (reference sequence). Trimming pared 1 base from V and 2 bases from J, leaving 14 bases between.

The CDR3 DNA reads TGCAGCATCCTCACTAGCGGGGGAACAGATACGCAGTATTTT. It translates to CSILTSGGTDTQYF. The V call is TRBV29-1, the J call TRBJ2-3; 11 bases align to TRBD2. The length of the CDR3 is 14 residues. V gave up 8 bases and J gave up 3 bases; unmatched junction bases: 7. Germline V gene data show CDR1 as SQVTM and CDR2 as ANQGSEA.

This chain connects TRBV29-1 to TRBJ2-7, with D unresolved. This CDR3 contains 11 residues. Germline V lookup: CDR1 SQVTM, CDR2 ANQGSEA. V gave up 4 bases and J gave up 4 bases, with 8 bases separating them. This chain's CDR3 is CSVGREYEQYF. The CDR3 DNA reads TGCAGCGTTGGTCGCGAATACGAGCAGTACTTC.

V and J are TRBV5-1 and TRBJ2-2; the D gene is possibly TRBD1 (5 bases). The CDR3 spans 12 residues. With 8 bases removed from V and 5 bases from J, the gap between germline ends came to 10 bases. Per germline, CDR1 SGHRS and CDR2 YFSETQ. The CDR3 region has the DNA TGCGCCAGTACCAGGGATACCGGGGAGCTGTTTTTT. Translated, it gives CASTRDTGELFF.

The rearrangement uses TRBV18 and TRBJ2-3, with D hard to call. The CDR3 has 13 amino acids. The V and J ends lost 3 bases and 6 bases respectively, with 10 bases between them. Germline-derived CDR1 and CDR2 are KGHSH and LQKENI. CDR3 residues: CASSPAEWDTQYF. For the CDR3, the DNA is TGTGCCAGCTCACCGGCGGAGTGGGATACGCAGTATTTT.

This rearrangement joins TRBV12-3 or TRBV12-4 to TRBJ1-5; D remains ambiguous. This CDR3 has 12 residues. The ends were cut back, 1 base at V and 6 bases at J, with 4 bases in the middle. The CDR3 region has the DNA TGTGCCAGCAGTTTAGGGGGTCAGCCCCAGCATTTT. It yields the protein CASSLGGQPQHF.

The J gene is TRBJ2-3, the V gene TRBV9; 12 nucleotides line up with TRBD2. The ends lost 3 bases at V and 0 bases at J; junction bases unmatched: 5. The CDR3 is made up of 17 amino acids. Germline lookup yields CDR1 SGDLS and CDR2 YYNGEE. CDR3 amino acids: CASSETSGGPSTDTQYF. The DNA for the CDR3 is TGTGCCAGCAGCGAGACTAGCGGGGGCCCTAGCACAGATACGCAGTATTTT.

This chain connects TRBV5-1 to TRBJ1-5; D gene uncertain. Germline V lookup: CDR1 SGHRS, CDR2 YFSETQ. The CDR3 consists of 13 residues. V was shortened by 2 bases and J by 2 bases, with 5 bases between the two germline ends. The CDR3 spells CASSLDGNQPQHF. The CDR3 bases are TGCGCCAGCAGCTTAGATGGCAATCAGCCCCAGCATTTT. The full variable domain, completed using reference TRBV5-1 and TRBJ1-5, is KAGVTQTPRYLIKTRGQQVTLSCSPISGHRSVSWYQQTPGQGLQFLFEYFSETQRNKGNFPGRFSGRQFSNSRSEMNVSTLELGDSALYLCASSLDGNQPQHFGDGTRLSIL.

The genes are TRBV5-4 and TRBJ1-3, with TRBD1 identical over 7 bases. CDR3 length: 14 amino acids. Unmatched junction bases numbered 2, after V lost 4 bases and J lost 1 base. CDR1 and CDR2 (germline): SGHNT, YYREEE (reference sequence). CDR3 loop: CASSDRASGNTIYF. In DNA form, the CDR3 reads TGTGCCAGCAGCGACAGGGCATCTGGAAACACCATATATTTT.

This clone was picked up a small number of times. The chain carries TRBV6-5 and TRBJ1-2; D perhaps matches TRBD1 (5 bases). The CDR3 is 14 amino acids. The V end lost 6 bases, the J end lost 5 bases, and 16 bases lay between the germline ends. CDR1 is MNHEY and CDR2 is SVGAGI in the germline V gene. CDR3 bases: TGTGCCAGCAGGACCTTGGGGGTATTTTATGGCTACACCTTC. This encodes CASRTLGVFYGYTF.

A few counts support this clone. CDR3 protein: CASSLTLNQPQHF. CDR3 sequence (DNA): TGTGCCAGCAGCTTGACCCTAAATCAGCCCCAGCATTTT. This sequence joins TRBV5-5 and TRBJ1-5; D is ambiguous. In germline, CDR1 is SGHKS, CDR2 YYEKEE (reference sequence). V shed 1 base and J shed 4 bases, with 6 bases lying between them. CDR3 size: 13 residues.

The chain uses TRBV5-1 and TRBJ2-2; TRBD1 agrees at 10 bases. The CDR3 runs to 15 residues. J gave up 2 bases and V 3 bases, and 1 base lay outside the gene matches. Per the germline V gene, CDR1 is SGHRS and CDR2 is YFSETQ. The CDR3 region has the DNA TGCGCCAGCAGCTCGACAGGGGGCAACACCGGGGAGCTGTTTTTT. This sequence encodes CASSSTGGNTGELFF. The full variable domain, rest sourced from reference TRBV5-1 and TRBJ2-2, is KAGVTQTPRYLIKTRGQQVTLSCSPISGHRSVSWYQQTPGQGLQFLFEYFSETQRNKGNFPGRFSGRQFSNSRSEMNVSTLELGDSALYLCASSSTGGNTGELFFGEGSRLTVL.

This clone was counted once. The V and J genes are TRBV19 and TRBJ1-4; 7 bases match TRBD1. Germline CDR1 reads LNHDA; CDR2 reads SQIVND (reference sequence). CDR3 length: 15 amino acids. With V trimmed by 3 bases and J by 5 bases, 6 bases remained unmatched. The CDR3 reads CASSITGTDNEKLFF. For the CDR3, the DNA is TGTGCCAGTAGTATCACCGGGACAGACAATGAAAAACTGTTTTTT.

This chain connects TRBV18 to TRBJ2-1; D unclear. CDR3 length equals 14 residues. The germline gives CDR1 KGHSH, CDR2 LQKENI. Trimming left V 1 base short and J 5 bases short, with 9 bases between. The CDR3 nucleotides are TGTGCCAGCTCACCACGTAAGGGAAACAATGAGCAGTTCTTC. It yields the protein CASSPRKGNNEQFF.